The 7 T cell receptor beta chains given below trace back to one sample, sequenced in a study of T cells in Graves' hyperthyroidism and ophthalmopathy. RNA transcripts yielded amplified TCR beta CDR3 regions. Using the HTBI primer set, a first-round RT-PCR was run on the TCR CDR3. TCRdb itself ran the multiplex PCR reads through MiXCR, one entry per CDR3 protein. In the table there are about 500,000 distinct CDR3 sequences, around 15% of which are singletons. The sequenced material came from blood. The source of these receptors is a woman aged 25 to 45 with Graves' ophthalmopathy.

The chain combines TRBV6-1 with TRBJ2-1, with 9 nucleotides matching TRBD2. The trim removed 5 bases at V and 0 bases at J, leaving 17 bases unmatched. Germline values: CDR1 MNHNS, CDR2 SASEGT. The CDR3 has 20 residues. CDR3 in DNA: TGTGCCAGCAGTAACTCACCCGGGACTAGCTCAACGAGCTCCTACAATGAGCAGTTCTTC. As protein: CASSNSPGTSSTSSYNEQFF.

This clonotype was seen repeatedly, ten times or more. V and J are TRBV29-1 and TRBJ2-3; 7 nucleotides line up with TRBD1. The germline V gene has CDR1 SQVTM and CDR2 ANQGSEA. The trim removed 7 bases at V and 0 bases at J, leaving 7 bases unmatched. The CDR3 length is 14 residues. CDR3 protein: CSAWTGFSTDTQYF. Written as DNA, the CDR3 is TGCAGCGCTTGGACAGGATTTAGCACAGATACGCAGTATTTT.

This chain connects TRBV11-2 to TRBJ2-7, with D tentatively TRBD2 (5 bases). The CDR3 has 16 amino acids. The V end lost 0 bases, the J end lost 0 bases, and 12 bases lay between the germline ends. Per the germline V gene, CDR1 is SGHAT and CDR2 is FQNNGV. The DNA for the CDR3 is TGTGCCAGCAGCTTAGATTGGGGAGTCCGCTCCTACGAGCAGTACTTC. Protein product: CASSLDWGVRSYEQYF.

This clonotype has a handful of counts. The chain has TRBV27 and TRBJ2-4, with D unresolved. This CDR3 contains 13 residues. The ends were cut back, 3 bases at V and 6 bases at J, with 9 bases in the middle. Germline CDR1 MNHEY, CDR2 SMNVEV (reference sequence). This CDR3 is CASSLEMGNIQYF. As DNA, the CDR3 is TGTGCCAGCAGTTTGGAGATGGGAAACATTCAGTACTTC.

This clonotype occurred a few times. This chain uses TRBV4-1 with TRBJ2-1; no clear D. Germline V gene sequence: CDR1 MGHRA, CDR2 YSYEKL. V dropped 7 bases and J dropped 4 bases, with 14 bases sitting between them. This CDR3 is built from 14 residues. CDR3 sequence reads: CASTEVGVYNEQFF. CDR3 DNA sequence: TGCGCCAGCACCGAGGTAGGCGTGTACAATGAGCAGTTCTTC.

This CDR3 reads CSARTHRGAFF. CDR3 nucleotide sequence: TGCAGTGCTAGAACCCACAGGGGCGCTTTCTTT. This chain joins TRBV20-1 and TRBJ1-1, with TRBD1 matching 7 bases. The CDR3 has 11 residues. Trimming cost V 2 bases and J 11 bases; bases outside gene matches: 5. Germline CDR1 reads DFQATT; CDR2 reads SNEGSKA (reference sequence).

CDR3 coding DNA: TGTGCCAGCAGCTCGAGCGGGACCCTCTACGAGCAGTACTTC. It codes for CASSSSGTLYEQYF. The V and J genes are TRBV3-1 and TRBJ2-7, with 7 bases identical to TRBD2. In germline, CDR1 is LGHDT, CDR2 YNNKEL (reference sequence). The J segment lost 3 bases and the V segment lost 5 bases, leaving 7 bases of the junction unmatched. The CDR3 loop spans 14 amino acids.